These 6 T cell receptor beta chains were all obtained from the same sample, sequenced in a study of blood T cell repertoires in COVID-19. Profiling relied on immunoSEQ multiplex PCR, and the TCRdb table lists in-frame clones only, not all of them. The repertoire holds about 120,000 clones, about 88% seen once, with approximately 1.1% in the top ten. Sequenced sample: peripheral blood. All receptors come from a woman older than 75 with acute or convalescent COVID-19.

This clone was picked up one time. The chain carries TRBV21-1 and TRBJ2-5; the D call of TRBD1 is as the table states it, not checked on the DNA. TRBV21-1 corresponds to a pseudogene. CDR3 length equals 20 residues. The CDR3 coding sequence is TGTGCCAGCAGCAATGAGATTACGATGGACACCCAAACAAGGCAAGAGACCCAGTACTTC. Translation gives CASSNEITMDTQTRQETQYF.

V usage is TRBV29-1 and J usage is TRBJ2-7; D unclear. CDR1 SQVTM and CDR2 ANQGSEA come from the germline V gene. This CDR3 spans 12 amino acids. V dropped 0 bases and J dropped 2 bases, with 5 bases sitting between them. The CDR3, as DNA: TGCAGCGTTGAAGATGGCACCTACGAGCAGTACTTC. Protein: CSVEDGTYEQYF.

J is TRBJ2-2 and V is TRBV6-6; D not resolved. The CDR3 spans 16 residues. Between the trimmed V and J ends, which lost 7 bases and 1 base, there was a span of 16 bases. Germline assignment: CDR1 MNHNY and CDR2 SVGAGI (reference sequence). Here the CDR3 reads CASTPRVVRNTGELFF. In DNA, the CDR3 is TGTGCCAGCACCCCCCGGGTGGTTCGGAACACCGGGGAGCTGTTTTTT.

The genes are TRBV20-1 and TRBJ2-1, with D tentatively TRBD1 (5 bases). Trimming removed 3 bases at V and 8 bases at J, with 17 bases between. Germline V lookup: CDR1 DFQATT, CDR2 SNEGSKA (reference sequence). The length of the CDR3 is 14 residues. The CDR3 is CSASRSSFRDEQFF. The CDR3 nucleotides are TGCAGTGCTAGTCGATCTAGTTTCAGGGATGAGCAGTTCTTC.

This clone was seen a handful of times. This chain uses TRBV24-1 with TRBJ1-2, with 7 bases lining up with TRBD1. This CDR3 comprises 13 residues. Trimming took 4 bases from V and 2 from J; bases not matched to a gene: 0. Germline CDR1 KGHDR, CDR2 SFDVKD. The CDR3 reads CATSETGNYGYTF. In DNA form, the CDR3 reads TGTGCCACCAGTGAGACAGGGAACTATGGCTACACCTTC.

The rearrangement joins TRBV2 to TRBJ2-5, with a weak D call TRBD1 (6 bases). Trimming pared 7 bases from V and 1 base from J, leaving 13 bases between. CDR3 length equals 14 residues. Looked up from germline, CDR1 is SNHLY and CDR2 is FYNNEI. The CDR3 region is CASIRWTVQETQYF. CDR3 sequence (DNA): TGTGCCAGCATTAGGTGGACAGTCCAAGAGACCCAGTACTTC.